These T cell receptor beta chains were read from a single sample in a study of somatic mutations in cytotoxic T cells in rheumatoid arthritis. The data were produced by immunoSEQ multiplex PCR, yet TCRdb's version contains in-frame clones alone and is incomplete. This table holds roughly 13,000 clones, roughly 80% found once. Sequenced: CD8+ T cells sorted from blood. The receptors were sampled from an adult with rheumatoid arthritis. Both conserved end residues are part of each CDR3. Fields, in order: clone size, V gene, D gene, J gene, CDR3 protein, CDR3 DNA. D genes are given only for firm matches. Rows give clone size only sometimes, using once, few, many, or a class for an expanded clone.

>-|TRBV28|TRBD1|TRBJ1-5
CASSIRGGYNQPQHF
TGTGCCAGCAGCATCAGGGGGGGCTACAATCAGCCCCAGCATTTT
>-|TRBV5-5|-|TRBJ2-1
CASSPYNEQFF
TGTGCCAGCAGCCCCTACAATGAGCAGTTCTTC
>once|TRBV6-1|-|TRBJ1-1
CASSEARGAEAFF
TGTGCCAGCAGTGAAGCGCGGGGTGCTGAAGCTTTCTTT
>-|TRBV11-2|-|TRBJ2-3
CASSLDPADTQYF
TGTGCCAGCAGCTTAGATCCTGCAGATACGCAGTATTTT
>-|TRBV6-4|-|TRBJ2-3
CASSDSDPDTQYF
TGTGCCAGCAGTGACTCGGATCCAGATACGCAGTATTTT
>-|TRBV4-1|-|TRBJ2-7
CASSQDQGGTSSYEQYF
TGCGCCAGCAGCCAAGATCAGGGCGGAACCAGCTCCTACGAGCAGTACTTC
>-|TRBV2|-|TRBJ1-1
CASSARGRVEAFF
TGTGCCAGCAGTGCCCGAGGGAGAGTTGAAGCTTTCTTT
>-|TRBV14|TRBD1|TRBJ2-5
CASSQATGLETQYF
TGTGCCAGCAGCCAAGCGACAGGGCTGGAGACCCAGTACTTC
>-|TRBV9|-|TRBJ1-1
CASSASDAGEAFF
TGTGCCAGCAGCGCGTCGGACGCCGGCGAAGCTTTCTTT
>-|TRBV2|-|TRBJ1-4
CASSVEGPYEKLFF
TGTGCCAGCAGTGTGGAGGGGCCTTATGAAAAACTGTTTTTT
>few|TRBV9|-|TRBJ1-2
CASSVGSRGSYGYTF
TGTGCCAGCAGCGTAGGGAGTCGGGGGTCCTATGGCTACACCTTC
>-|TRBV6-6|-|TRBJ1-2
CASGPAIHYGYTF
TGTGCCAGCGGTCCCGCCATTCACTATGGCTACACCTTC
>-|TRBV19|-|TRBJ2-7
CASNGGLSYEQYF
TGTGCCAGTAATGGAGGTCTCTCCTACGAGCAGTACTTC
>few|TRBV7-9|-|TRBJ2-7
CASSAPPIRETYEQYF
TGTGCCAGCAGCGCCCCCCCGATCAGGGAAACCTACGAGCAGTACTTC
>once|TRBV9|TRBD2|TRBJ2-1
CASNAGASYNEQFF
TGTGCCAGCAACGCGGGAGCCTCCTACAATGAGCAGTTCTTC
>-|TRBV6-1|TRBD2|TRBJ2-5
CASSAKEAGLGETQYF
TGTGCCAGCAGTGCTAAAGAAGCGGGGCTTGGAGAGACCCAGTACTTC
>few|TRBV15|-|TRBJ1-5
CATSLEEGPYNQPQHF
TGTGCCACCAGCTTAGAGGAGGGGCCCTACAATCAGCCCCAGCATTTT
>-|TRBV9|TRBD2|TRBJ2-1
CASSAGGGDNEQFF
TGTGCCAGCAGCGCGGGAGGAGGAGACAATGAGCAGTTCTTC
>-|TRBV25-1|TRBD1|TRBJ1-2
CASSPTGEVVGYTF
TGTGCCAGCAGTCCGACAGGGGAGGTTGTGGGCTACACCTTC
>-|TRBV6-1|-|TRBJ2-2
CASSEGETGELFF
TGTGCCAGCAGTGAAGGGGAGACCGGGGAGCTGTTTTTT
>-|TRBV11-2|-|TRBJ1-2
CASSLETDRTYGYTF
TGTGCCAGCAGCTTAGAGACCGACAGGACCTATGGCTACACCTTC
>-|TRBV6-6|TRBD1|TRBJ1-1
CASSYRTGDEAFF
TGTGCCAGCAGTTACCGGACAGGGGACGAAGCTTTCTTT
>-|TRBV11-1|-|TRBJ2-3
CASSLAGIYTDTQYF
TGTGCCAGCAGCTTAGCGGGGATATACACAGATACGCAGTATTTT
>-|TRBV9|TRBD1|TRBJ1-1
CASSEGTGFFPEAFF
TGTGCCAGCAGCGAGGGGACAGGGTTTTTCCCTGAAGCTTTCTTT
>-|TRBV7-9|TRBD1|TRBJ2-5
CASSLARDRGRGETQYF
TGTGCCAGCAGCTTGGCCCGGGACAGGGGGCGGGGAGAGACCCAGTACTTC
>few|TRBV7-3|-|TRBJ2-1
CASSLQGIGGYNEQFF
TGTGCCAGCAGCTTACAGGGGATTGGCGGCTACAATGAGCAGTTCTTC
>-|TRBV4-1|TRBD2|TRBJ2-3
CASSQDTLAVTDTQYF
TGCGCCAGCAGCCAAGATACGCTAGCGGTCACAGATACGCAGTATTTT
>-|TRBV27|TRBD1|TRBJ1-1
CASSLSGAGGFTEAFF
TGTGCCAGCAGTTTATCGGGGGCAGGGGGGTTCACTGAAGCTTTCTTT
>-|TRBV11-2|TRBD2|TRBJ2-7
CASSFLSGSYEQYF
TGTGCCAGCAGCTTTCTTAGCGGGAGTTACGAGCAGTACTTC
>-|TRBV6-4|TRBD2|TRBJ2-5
CASSEAGGDLETQYF
TGTGCCAGCAGTGAAGCGGGGGGGGACCTGGAGACCCAGTACTTC
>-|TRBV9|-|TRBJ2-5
CASGDSQETQYF
TGTGCCAGCGGGGACTCACAAGAGACCCAGTACTTC
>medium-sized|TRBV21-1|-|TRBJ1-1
CASSKLRTDCTEAFF
TGTGCCAGCAGCAAGCTACGGACAGATTGCACTGAAGCTTTCTTT
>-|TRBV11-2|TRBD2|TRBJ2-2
CASSLRALAGSHGELFF
TGTGCCAGCAGCCTTAGGGCGCTAGCGGGATCCCACGGGGAGCTGTTTTTT
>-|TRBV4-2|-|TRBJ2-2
CASSPHPGELFF
TGTGCCAGCAGCCCCCATCCCGGGGAGCTGTTTTTT
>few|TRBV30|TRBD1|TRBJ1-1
CACIQGDAEAFF
TGTGCCTGTATTCAGGGGGACGCTGAAGCTTTCTTT
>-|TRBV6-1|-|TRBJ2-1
CASSELGGNEQFF
TGTGCCAGCAGTGAACTAGGGGGAAATGAGCAGTTCTTC
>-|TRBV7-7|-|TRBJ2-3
CASSLGDVRDTQYF
TGTGCTAGCAGCTTAGGGGACGTCCGGGATACGCAGTATTTT
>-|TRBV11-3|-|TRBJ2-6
CASSLAGAGANVLTF
TGTGCCAGCAGCTTAGCAGGGGCTGGGGCCAACGTCCTGACTTTC
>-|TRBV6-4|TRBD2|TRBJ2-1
CASSDSTSGSNEQFF
TGTGCCAGCAGTGACTCGACTAGCGGGAGCAATGAGCAGTTCTTC
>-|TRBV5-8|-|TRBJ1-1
CASRLTGETNTEAFF
TGTGCCAGCAGACTCACCGGGGAGACGAACACTGAAGCTTTCTTT
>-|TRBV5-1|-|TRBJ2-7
CASSSIMGTAIYEQYF
TGCGCCAGCAGCTCAATAATGGGGACGGCGATCTACGAGCAGTACTTC
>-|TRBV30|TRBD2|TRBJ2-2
CAWSVLSGSWSGELFF
TGTGCCTGGAGTGTATTGAGCGGGAGTTGGTCCGGGGAGCTGTTTTTT
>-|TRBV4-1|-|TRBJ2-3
CASSQVVGTDTQYF
TGCGCCAGCAGCCAAGTTGTAGGGACAGATACGCAGTATTTT
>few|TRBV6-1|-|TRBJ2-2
CASSESTELGELFF
TGTGCCAGCAGTGAATCCACAGAGCTGGGGGAGCTGTTTTTT
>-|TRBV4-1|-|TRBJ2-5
CASSLKYGTAYQETQYF
TGCGCCAGCAGCCTAAAATACGGGACGGCTTACCAAGAGACCCAGTACTTC